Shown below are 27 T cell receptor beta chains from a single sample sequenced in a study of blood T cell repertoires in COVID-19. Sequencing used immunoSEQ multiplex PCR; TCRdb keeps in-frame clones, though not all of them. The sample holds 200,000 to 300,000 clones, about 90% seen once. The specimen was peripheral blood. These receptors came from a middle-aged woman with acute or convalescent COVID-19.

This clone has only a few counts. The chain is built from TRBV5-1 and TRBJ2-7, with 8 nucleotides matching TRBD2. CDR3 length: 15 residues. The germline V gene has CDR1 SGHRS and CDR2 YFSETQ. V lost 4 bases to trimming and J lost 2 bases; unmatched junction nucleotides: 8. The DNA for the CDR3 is TGCGCCAGCAGCCCGGGGGGGGCTCTGCCCTACGAGCAGTACGTC. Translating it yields CASSPGGALPYEQYV.

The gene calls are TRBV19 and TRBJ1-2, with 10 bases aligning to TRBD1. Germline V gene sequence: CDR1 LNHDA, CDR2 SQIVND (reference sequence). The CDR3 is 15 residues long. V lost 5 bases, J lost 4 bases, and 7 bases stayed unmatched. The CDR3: CASSPSGDRGYGYTF. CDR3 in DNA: TGTGCCAGTAGTCCGTCGGGGGACAGGGGCTATGGCTACACCTTC.

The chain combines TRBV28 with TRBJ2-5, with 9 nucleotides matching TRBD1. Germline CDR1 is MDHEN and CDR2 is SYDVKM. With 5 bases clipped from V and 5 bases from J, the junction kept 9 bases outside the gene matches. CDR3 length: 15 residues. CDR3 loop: CASSPGTGSGETQYF. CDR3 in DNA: TGTGCCAGCAGTCCCGGGACAGGGTCAGGGGAGACCCAGTACTTC.

The DNA of the CDR3 is TGTGCCAGCAGCGTAGCTCAGGGGAAGGACACTGAAGCTTTCTTT. Translating gives CASSVAQGKDTEAFF. V and J are TRBV9 and TRBJ1-1; D possibly corresponds to TRBD1 (6 bases). Germline V gene data show CDR1 as SGDLS and CDR2 as YYNGEE. This CDR3 has 15 amino acids. V gave up 0 bases and J gave up 3 bases, with 12 bases separating them.

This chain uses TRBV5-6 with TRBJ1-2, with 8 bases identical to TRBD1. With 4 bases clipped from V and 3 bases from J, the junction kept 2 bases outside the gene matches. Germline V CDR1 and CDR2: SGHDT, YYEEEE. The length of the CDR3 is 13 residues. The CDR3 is CASSVDRDYGYTF. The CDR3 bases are TGTGCCAGCAGCGTGGACAGGGACTATGGCTACACCTTC.

The CDR3 bases are TGTGCCAGCAGCTTGATATCCGCTGCCAGGGGGAAGGCTTTCTTT. Encoded protein: CASSLISAARGKAFF. This rearrangement joins TRBV5-6 to TRBJ1-1; TRBD1 aligns across 7 bases. V lost 1 base to trimming and J lost 11 bases; unmatched junction nucleotides: 14. The CDR3 has 15 residues. Germline V lookup: CDR1 SGHDT, CDR2 YYEEEE. Using reference TRBV5-6 and TRBJ1-1 for the parts outside the CDR3, the full variable domain is DAGVTQSPTHLIKTRGQQVTLRCSPKSGHDTVSWYQQALGQGPQFIFQYYEEEERQRGNFPDRFSGHQFPNYSSELNVNALLLGDSALYLCASSLISAARGKAFFGQGTRLTVV.

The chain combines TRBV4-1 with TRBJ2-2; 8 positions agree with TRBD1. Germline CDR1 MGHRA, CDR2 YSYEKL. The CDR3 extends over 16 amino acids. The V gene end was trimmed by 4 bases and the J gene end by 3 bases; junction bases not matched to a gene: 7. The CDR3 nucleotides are TGCGCCAGCAGCCCCCAGGACAGGGAGGACACCGGGGAGCTGTTTTTT. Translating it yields CASSPQDREDTGELFF.

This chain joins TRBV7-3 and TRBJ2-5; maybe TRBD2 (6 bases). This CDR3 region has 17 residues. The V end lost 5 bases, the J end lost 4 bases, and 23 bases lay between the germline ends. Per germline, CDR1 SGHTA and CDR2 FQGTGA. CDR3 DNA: TGTGCCAGCAGCCCCCGAGGAGCTTGGACGGAGGGAGAGACCCAGTACTTC. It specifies CASSPRGAWTEGETQYF.

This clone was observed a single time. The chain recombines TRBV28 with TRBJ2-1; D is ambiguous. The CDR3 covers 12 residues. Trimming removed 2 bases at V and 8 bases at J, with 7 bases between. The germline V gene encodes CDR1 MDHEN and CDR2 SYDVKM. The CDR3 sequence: CASSLPRYEQFF. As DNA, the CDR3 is TGTGCCAGCAGTTTACCCCGGTATGAGCAGTTCTTC.

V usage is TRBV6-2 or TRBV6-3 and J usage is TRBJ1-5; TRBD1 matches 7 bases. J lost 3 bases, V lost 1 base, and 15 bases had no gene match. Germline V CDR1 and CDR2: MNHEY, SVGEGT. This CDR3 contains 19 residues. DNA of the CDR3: TGTGCCAGCAGTTACTTCCCTACTCGGACAGGACTATTCAATCAGCCCCAGCATTTT. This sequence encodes CASSYFPTRTGLFNQPQHF.

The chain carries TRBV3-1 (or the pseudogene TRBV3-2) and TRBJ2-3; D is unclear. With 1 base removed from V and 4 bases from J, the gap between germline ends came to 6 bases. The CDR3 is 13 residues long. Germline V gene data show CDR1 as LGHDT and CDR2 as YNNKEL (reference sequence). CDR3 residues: CASSQATSDTQYF. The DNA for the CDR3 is TGTGCCAGCAGCCAAGCTACGTCAGATACGCAGTATTTT.

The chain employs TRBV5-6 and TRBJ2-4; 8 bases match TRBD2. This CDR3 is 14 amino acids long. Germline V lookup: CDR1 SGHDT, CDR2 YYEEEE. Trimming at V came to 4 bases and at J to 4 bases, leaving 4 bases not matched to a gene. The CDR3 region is CASSPGGGKNIQYF. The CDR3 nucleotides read TGTGCCAGCAGCCCGGGCGGGGGGAAAAACATTCAGTACTTC.

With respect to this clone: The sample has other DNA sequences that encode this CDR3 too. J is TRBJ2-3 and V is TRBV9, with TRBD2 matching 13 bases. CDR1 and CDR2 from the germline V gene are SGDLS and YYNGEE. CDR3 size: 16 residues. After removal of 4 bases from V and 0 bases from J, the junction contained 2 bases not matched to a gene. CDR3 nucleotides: TGTGCCAGCAGCTCGGGACTAGCGGGAAGCACAGATACGCAGTATTTT. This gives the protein CASSSGLAGSTDTQYF.

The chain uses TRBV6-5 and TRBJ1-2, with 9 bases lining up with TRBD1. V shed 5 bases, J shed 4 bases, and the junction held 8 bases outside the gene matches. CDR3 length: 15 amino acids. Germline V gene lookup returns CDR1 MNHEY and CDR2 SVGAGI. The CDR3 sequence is CASSRGQGPTYGYTF. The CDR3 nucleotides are TGTGCCAGCAGTAGGGGACAGGGACCCACCTATGGCTACACCTTC.

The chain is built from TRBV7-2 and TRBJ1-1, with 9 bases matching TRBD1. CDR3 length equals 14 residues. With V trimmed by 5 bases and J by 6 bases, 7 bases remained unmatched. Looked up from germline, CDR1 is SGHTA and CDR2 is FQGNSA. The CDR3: CASSKPGTGSEAFF. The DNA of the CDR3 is TGTGCCAGCAGCAAACCCGGGACAGGGTCTGAAGCTTTCTTT.

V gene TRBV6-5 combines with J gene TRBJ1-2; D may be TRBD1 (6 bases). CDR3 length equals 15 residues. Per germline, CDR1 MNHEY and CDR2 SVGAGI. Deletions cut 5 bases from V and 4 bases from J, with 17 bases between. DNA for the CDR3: TGTGCCAGCAGTCTAGACCCTTCAGGGGCCTATGGCTACACCTTC. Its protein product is CASSLDPSGAYGYTF.

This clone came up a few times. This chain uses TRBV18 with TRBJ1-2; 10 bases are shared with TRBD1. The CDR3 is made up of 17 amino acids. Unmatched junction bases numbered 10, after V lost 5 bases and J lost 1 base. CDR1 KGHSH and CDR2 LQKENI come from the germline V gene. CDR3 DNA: TGTGCCAGCTCATTCCTGGACAGGGGGGCTGATAACTATGGCTACACCTTC. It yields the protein CASSFLDRGADNYGYTF.

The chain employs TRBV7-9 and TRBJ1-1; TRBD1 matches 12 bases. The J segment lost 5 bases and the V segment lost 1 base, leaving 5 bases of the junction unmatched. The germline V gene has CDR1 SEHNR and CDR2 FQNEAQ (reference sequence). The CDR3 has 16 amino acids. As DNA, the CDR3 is TGTGCCAGCAGCTTAGGGGACAGGGGGCGATATACTGAAGCTTTCTTT. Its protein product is CASSLGDRGRYTEAFF.

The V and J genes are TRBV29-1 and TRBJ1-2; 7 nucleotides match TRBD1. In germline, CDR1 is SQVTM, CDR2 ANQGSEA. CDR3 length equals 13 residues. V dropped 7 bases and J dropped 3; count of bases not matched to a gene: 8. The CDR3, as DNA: TGCAGCGCCAAAGGGGACAGCCACTATGGCTACACCTTC. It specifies CSAKGDSHYGYTF.

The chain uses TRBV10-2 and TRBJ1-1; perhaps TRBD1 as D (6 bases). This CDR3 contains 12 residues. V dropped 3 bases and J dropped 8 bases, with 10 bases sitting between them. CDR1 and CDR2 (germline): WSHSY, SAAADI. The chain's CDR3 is CASSERGGEAFF. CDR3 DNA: TGCGCCAGCAGTGAAAGGGGGGGGGAAGCTTTCTTT.

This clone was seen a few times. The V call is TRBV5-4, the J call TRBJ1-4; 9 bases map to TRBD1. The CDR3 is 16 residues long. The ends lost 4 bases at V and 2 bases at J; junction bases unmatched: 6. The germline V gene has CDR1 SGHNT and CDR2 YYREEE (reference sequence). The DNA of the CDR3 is TGTGCCAGCAGCCAACCGGGACAGGGTACTAATGAAAAACTGTTTTTT. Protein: CASSQPGQGTNEKLFF.

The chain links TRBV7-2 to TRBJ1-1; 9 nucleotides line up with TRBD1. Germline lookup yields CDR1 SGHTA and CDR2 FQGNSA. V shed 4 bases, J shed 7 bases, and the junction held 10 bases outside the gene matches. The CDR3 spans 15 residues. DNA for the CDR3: TGTGCCAGCAGCTCATACAGGGGGCGAGCAATTGAAGCTTTCTTT. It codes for CASSSYRGRAIEAFF.

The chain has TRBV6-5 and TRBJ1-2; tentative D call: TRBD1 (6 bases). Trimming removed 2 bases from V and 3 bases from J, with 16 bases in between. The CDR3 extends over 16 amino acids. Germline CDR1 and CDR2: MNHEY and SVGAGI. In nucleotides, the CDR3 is TGTGCCAGCAGTTACAACCCCGATGGGGGCGACTATGGCTACACCTTC. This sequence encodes CASSYNPDGGDYGYTF.

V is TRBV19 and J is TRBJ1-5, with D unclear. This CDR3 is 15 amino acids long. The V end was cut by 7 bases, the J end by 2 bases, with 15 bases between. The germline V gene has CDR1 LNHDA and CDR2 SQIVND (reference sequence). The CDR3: CASIDRPGGNQPQHF. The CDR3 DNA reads TGTGCCAGTATAGACCGACCGGGAGGCAATCAGCCCCAGCATTTT.

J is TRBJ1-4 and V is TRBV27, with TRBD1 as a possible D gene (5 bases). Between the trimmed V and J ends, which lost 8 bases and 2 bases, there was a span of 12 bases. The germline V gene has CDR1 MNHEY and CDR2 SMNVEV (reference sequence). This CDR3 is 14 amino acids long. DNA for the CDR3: TGTGCCAGCTCGCGGGGCGGGACTAATGAAAAACTGTTTTTT. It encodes CASSRGGTNEKLFF.

The CDR3: CASSPSGAGQGYTF. CDR3 in DNA: TGTGCCAGCAGCCCCTCCGGCGCAGGGCAGGGCTACACCTTC. The rearrangement uses TRBV4-2 and TRBJ1-2; possibly TRBD1 for D (5 bases). The CDR3 runs 14 residues. The germline CDR1 and CDR2 sequences are LGHNA and YNFKEQ. V shed 4 bases and J shed 8 bases, with 17 bases lying between them.

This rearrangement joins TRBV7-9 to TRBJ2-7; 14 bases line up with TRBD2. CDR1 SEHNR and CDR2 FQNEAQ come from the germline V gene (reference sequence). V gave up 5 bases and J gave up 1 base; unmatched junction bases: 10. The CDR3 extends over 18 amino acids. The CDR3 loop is CASSPGLAGAPTSYEQYV. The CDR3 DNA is TGTGCCAGCAGCCCGGGACTAGCGGGGGCGCCCACATCCTACGAGCAGTACGTC.